The TCR beta chain described here comes from a study of T cell repertoires in cytomegalovirus infection. Whole-study context: Recently identified HLA-C-restricted CMV epitopes were among the peptides used. Both a matching HLA type and CMV infection were indicated by public TCR beta signatures.

The V gene lost 2 bases and the J gene lost 5 bases, with 16 bases spanning the gap. The V gene's germline CDR1 is MGHDK and CDR2 SYGVNS. The CDR3 has 16 residues. MiXCR was run by TCRdb on the reads, yielding one entry per CDR3 protein. Among around 120,000 distinct CDR3 sequences listed, 35% to 50% were seen once. Study-wide results and caveats: In two of eight donors, the top clonotype was HLA-C-restricted CMV-specific.

This clonotype was detected a few times. What it binds is unknown. This TCR was recovered from a human donor in good health (CMV status not recorded). Some clones in this sample may be carry-over from other donors' samples. Material: CD8+ T cells from cultured PBMCs, obtained from culture after CMV antigen stimulation. This chain connects TRBV25-1 to TRBJ2-1, with D perhaps matching TRBD2 (7 bases). The CDR3 spells CASSENPGGPNNEQFF. The CDR3 bases are TGTGCCAGCAGTGAAAACCCCGGGGGGCCAAACAATGAGCAGTTCTTC. Supplemented by reference TRBV25-1 and TRBJ2-1, the full variable domain reads EADIYQTPRYLVIGTGKKITLECSQTMGHDKMYWYQQDPGMELHLIHYSYGVNSTEKGDLSSESTVSRIRTEHFPLTLESARPSHTSQYLCASSENPGGPNNEQFFGPGTRLTVL.